One TCR beta chain is described in this entry. What it recognizes is unknown. Measured with immunoSEQ multiplex PCR; TCRdb has only the in-frame clones, and not every one. The sample holds 11,000 or so clones, approximately 87% seen once. The data are from a study of T cells in localized non-small cell lung cancer. The study, taken as a whole, reports: Tumor samples were not multi-region, leaving intratumor heterogeneity unexcluded. Uninvolved neighboring lung showed the greatest T cell clonality, exceeding tumor. Detection in adjacent lung was observed for a median approximately 52 of the top 100 tumor clones.

The CDR3 spans 15 residues. Germline CDR1 and CDR2: SGHTA and FQGTGA. Trimming left V 0 bases short and J 1 base short, with 4 bases between. The sequence was collected from a male donor at least 60 years old with stage I lung adenocarcinoma. The chain is built from TRBV7-3 and TRBJ2-6; D not certain. The sequencing used peripheral blood, collected before any cancer treatment. CDR3 in DNA: TGTGCCAGCAGCTTAACTCAGTCTGGGGCCAACGTCCTGACTTTC. Protein: CASSLTQSGANVLTF.